The present TCR beta chain was sequenced within a study of cytomegalovirus exposure and HLA in healthy donors. General study points: As was reported, the HLA-A and HLA-B alleles of most subjects were accurately predicted from TCR beta sequences. A later examination showed that TCR association rates differed by HLA locus, with DRB1 most and HLA-C fewest.

This CDR3 has 15 residues. V gave up 4 bases and J gave up 4 bases; unmatched junction bases: 9. Germline-derived CDR1 and CDR2 are SGHNT and YENEEA. Primers for the PCR totalled 60 Vbeta and 13 Jbeta. In the original analysis: An analysis that came later counted some 85 million unique TCR beta chains, about 10 million shared. Profiled with immunoSEQ multiplex PCR; TCRdb holds only in-frame clones, not every one. That table gives V, J and clone size, and the DNA gave D and trimming. The ten top clones account for about 3.6%, within a sample of 50,000 to 80,000 clones. Details on this clone: Its antigen is not known.

The rearrangement links TRBV11-3 to TRBJ2-7; TRBD1 matches 8 bases. What was sequenced was PBMCs. This clonotype was obtained from a woman under 30 in good health and CMV-seronegative. The CDR3 sequence: CASSSEVTGVYEQYF. CDR3 nucleotides: TGTGCCAGCAGCTCTGAGGTGACAGGGGTTTACGAGCAGTACTTC.